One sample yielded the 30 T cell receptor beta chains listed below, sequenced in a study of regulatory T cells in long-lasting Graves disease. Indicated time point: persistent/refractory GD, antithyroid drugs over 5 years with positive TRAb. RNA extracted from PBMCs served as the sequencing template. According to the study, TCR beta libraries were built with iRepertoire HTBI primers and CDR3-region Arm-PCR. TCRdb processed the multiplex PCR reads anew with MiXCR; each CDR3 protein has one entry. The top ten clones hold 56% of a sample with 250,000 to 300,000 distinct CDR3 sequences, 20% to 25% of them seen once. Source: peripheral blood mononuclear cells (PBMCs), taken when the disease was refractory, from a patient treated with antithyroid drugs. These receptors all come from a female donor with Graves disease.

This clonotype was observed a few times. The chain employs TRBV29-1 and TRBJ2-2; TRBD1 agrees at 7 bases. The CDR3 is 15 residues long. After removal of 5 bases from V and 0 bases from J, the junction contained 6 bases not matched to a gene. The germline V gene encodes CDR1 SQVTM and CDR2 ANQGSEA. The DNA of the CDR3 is TGCAGCGTTCCACCGGGACAGCCGAACACCGGGGAGCTGTTTTTT. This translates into CSVPPGQPNTGELFF.

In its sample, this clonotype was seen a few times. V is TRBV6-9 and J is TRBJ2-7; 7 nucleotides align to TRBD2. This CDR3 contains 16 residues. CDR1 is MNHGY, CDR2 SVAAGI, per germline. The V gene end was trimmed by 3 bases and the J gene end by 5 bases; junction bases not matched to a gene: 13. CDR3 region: CASSYSYLAALDEQYF. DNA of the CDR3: TGTGCCAGCAGTTACTCATACCTAGCGGCCCTTGACGAGCAGTACTTC.

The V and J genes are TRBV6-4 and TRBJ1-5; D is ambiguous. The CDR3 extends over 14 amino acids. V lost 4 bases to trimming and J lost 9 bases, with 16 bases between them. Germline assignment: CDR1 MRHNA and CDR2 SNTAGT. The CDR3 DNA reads TGTGCCAGCAGTGCGGTCGCAGGAGTGCCGCCCCAGCATTTT. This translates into CASSAVAGVPPQHF.

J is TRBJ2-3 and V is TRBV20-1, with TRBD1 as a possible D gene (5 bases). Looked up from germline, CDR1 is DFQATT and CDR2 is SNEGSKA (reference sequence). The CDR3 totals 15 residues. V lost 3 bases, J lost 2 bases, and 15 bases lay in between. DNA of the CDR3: TGCAGTGCTAGGGGCAGGGCTGCTCACACAGATACGCAGTATTTT. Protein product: CSARGRAAHTDTQYF.

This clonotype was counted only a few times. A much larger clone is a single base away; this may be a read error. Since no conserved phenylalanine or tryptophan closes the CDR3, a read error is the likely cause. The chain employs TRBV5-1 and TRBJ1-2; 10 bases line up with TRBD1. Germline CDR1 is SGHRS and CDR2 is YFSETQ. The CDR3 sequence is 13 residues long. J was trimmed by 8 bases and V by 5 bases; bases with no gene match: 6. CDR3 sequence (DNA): TGCGCCAGCAGAGTCGGGACAGGGGACGGCTACACCCTC. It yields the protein CASRVGTGDGYTL.

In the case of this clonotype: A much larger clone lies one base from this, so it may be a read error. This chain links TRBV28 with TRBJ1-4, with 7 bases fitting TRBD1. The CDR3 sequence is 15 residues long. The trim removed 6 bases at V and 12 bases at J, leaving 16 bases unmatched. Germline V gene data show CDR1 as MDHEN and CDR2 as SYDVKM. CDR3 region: CASRPSWTGGEELFF. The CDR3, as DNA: TGTGCCAGCAGACCTTCGTGGACAGGCGGCGAAGAACTGTTTTTT.

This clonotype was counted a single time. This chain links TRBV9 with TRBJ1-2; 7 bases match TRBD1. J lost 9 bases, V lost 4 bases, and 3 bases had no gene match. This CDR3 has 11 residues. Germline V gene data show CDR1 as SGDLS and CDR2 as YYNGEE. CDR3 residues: CASSSGGSYTF. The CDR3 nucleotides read TGTGCCAGCAGCTCAGGGGGTAGCTACACCTTC.

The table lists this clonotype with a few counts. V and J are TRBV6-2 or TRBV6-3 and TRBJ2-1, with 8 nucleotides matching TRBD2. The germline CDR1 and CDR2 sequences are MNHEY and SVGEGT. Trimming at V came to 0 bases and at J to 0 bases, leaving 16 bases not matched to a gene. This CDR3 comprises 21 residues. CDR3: CASSYSSALSSGISSYNEQFF. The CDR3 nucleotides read TGTGCCAGCAGTTACTCCAGCGCTCTTAGTAGCGGGATTAGCTCCTACAATGAGCAGTTCTTC.

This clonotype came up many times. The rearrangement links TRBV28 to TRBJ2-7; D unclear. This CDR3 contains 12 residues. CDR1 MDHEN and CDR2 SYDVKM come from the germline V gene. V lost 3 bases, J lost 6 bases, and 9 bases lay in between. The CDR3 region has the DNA TGTGCCAGCAGTTTCGGGTCTGGCGAGCAGTACTTC. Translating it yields CASSFGSGEQYF.

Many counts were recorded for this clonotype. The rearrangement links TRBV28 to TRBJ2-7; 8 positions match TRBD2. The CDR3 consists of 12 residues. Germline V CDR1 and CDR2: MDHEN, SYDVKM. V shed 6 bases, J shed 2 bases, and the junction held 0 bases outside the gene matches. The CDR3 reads CASRTSAYEQYF. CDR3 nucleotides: TGTGCCAGCAGGACTAGCGCCTACGAGCAGTACTTC.

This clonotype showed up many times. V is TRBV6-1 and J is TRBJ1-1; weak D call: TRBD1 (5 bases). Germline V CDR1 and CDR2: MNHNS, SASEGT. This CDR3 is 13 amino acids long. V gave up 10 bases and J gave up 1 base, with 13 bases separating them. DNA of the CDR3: TGTGCCACCGCGGAGAGGGGGAACACTGAAGCTTTCTTT. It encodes CATAERGNTEAFF.

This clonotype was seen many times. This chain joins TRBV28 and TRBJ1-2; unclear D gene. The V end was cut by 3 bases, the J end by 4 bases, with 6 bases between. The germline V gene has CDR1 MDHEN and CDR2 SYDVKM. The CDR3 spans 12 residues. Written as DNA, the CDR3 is TGTGCCAGCAGTTTTAGAGTCTATGGCTACACCTTC. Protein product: CASSFRVYGYTF.

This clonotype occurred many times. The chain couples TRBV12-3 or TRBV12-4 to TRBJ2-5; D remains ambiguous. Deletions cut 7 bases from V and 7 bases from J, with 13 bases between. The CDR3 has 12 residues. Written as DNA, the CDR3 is TGTGCCAGCAATGTCCACGGCGGGACCCAGTACTTC. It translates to CASNVHGGTQYF.

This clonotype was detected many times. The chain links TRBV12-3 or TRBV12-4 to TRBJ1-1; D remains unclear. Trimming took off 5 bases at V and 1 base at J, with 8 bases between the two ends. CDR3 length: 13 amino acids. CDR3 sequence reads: CASSLEQNTEAFF. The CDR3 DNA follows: TGTGCCAGCAGTCTCGAACAGAACACTGAAGCTTTCTTT.

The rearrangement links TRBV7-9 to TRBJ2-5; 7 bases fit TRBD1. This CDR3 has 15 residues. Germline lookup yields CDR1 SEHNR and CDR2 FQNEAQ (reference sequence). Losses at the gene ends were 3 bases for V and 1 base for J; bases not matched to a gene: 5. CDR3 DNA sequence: TGTGCCAGCAGCTTCATAAGACAGGGCCAAGAGACCCAGTACTTC. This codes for CASSFIRQGQETQYF.

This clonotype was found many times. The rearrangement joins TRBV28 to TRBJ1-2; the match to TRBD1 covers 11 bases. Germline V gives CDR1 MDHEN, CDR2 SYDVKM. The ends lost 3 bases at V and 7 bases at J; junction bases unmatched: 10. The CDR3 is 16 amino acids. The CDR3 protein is CASSLEAGQGAGGYTF. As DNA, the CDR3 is TGTGCCAGCAGTTTGGAGGCAGGACAGGGGGCCGGTGGCTACACCTTC.

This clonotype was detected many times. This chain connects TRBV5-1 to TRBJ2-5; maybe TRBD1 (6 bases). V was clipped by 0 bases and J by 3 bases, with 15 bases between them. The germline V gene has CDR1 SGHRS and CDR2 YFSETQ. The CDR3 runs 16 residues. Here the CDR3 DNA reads TGCGCCAGCAGCTTGGTACCGGGACAAGGAGAAGAGACCCAGTACTTC. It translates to CASSLVPGQGEETQYF.

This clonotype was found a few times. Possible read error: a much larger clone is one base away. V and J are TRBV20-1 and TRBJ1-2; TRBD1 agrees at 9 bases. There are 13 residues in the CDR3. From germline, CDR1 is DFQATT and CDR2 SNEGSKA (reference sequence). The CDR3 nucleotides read TGCAGTGCCAGGGGAGACAGGGGGTATGGCTACATCTTC. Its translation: CSARGDRGYGYIF.

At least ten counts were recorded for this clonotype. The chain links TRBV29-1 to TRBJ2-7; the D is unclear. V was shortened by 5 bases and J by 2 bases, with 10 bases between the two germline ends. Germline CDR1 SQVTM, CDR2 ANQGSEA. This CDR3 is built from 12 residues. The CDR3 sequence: CSVLDGTYEQYF. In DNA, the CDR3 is TGCAGCGTTCTAGACGGTACCTACGAGCAGTACTTC.

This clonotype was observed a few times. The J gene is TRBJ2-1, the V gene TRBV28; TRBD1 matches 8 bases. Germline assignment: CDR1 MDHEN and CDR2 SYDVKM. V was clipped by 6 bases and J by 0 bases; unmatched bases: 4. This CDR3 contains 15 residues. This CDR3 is CASSPDRGSYNEQFF. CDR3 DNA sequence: TGTGCCAGCAGCCCCGACAGGGGCTCCTACAATGAGCAGTTCTTC.

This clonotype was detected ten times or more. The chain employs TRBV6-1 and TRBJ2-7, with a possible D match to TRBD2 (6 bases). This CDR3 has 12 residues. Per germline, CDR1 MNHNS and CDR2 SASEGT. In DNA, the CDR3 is TGTGCTATCTTGGAGGGTGGTTACGAGCAGTACTTC. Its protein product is CAILEGGYEQYF.

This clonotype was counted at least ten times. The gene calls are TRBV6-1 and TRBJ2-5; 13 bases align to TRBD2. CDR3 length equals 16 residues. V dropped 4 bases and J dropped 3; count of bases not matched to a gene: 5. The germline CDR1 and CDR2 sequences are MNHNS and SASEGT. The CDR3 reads CASSAPGTSGKETQYF. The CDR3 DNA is TGTGCCAGCAGTGCTCCCGGGACTAGCGGGAAAGAGACCCAGTACTTC.

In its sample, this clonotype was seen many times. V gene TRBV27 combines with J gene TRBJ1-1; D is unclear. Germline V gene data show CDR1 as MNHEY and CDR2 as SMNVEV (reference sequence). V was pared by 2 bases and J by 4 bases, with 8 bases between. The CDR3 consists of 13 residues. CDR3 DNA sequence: TGTGCCAGCAGTTTACACAGTTCCACTGAAGCTTTCTTT. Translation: CASSLHSSTEAFF.

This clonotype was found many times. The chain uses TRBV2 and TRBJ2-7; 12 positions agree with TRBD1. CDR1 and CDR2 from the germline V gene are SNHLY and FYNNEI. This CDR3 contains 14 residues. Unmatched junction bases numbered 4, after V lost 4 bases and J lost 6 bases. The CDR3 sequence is CASSAGQGAGEQYF. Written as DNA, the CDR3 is TGTGCCAGCAGTGCGGGACAGGGGGCAGGCGAGCAGTACTTC.

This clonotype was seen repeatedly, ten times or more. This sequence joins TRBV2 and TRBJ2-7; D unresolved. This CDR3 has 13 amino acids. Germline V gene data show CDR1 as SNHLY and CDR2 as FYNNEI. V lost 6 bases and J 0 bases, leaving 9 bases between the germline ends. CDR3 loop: CASSPQASYEQYF. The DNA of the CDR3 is TGTGCCAGCAGCCCCCAAGCCTCCTACGAGCAGTACTTC. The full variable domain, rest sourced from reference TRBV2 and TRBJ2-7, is EPEVTQTPSHQVTQMGQEVILRCVPISNHLYFYWYRQILGQKVEFLVSFYNNEISEKSEIFDDQFSVERPDGSNFTLKIRSTKLEDSAMYFCASSPQASYEQYFGPGTRLTVT.

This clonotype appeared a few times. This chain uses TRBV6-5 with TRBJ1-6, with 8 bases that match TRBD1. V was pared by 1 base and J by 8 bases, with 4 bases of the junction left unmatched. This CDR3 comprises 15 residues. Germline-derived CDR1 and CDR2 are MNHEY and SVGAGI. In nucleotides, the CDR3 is TGTGCCAGCAGTTACTTAGGACAGGGCGATTCACCCCTCCACTTT. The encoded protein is CASSYLGQGDSPLHF.

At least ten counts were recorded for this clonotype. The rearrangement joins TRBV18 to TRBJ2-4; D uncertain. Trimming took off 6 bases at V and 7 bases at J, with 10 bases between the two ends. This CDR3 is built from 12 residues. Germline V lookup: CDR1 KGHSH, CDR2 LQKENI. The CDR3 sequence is CASSPENNIQYF. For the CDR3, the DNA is TGTGCCAGCTCCCCCGAAAATAACATTCAGTACTTC.

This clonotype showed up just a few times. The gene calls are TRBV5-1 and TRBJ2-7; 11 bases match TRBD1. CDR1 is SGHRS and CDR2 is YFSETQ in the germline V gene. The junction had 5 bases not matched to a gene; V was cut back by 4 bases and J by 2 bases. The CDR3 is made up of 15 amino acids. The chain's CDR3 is CASSQDRGHTYEQYF. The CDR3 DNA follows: TGCGCCAGCAGCCAGGACAGGGGGCACACCTACGAGCAGTACTTC.

CDR3 nucleotides: TGTGCCAGCAGGGACAGGGTTGAGGGGAATGAGCAGTTCTTC. This translates into CASRDRVEGNEQFF. J is TRBJ2-1 and V is TRBV7-2, with TRBD1 matching over 8 bases. The germline V gene has CDR1 SGHTA and CDR2 FQGNSA. After removal of 6 bases from V and 7 bases from J, the junction contained 8 bases not matched to a gene. This CDR3 comprises 14 residues.

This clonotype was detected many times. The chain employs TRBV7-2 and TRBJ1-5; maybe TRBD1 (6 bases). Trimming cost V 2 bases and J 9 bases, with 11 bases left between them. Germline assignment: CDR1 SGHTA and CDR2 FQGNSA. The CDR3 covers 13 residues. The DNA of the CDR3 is TGTGCCAGCAGCTTACAGGGGCTGGGGCCCCAGCATTTT. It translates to CASSLQGLGPQHF.